The rows below give T cell receptor beta chains drawn from one sample of a study of CXCR3-negative and CXCR3-positive naive CD8 T cells. TCRdb re-called the 5' RACE reads; every CDR3 protein appears as one record, without DNA. This sample's clone table lists around 96,000 distinct CDR3 sequences. Input material: naive CXCR3- CD8+ T cells from blood. The receptors derive from a human donor in good health. Some clones in this sample may be carry-over from other donors' samples. The CDR3 runs from the conserved cysteine through the conserved F or W. Clone size, where shown, is once, few, many, or a class for clones that have expanded.

NA	TRBJ2-7	TRBV4-1	CASSPRGGGTLYEQYF
NA	TRBJ2-7	TRBV7-3	CASSSLAGDSEQYF
NA	TRBJ1-2	TRBV21-1	CASSKEPGLYYGYTF
NA	TRBJ1-1	TRBV5-1	CASSLTGDRSTEAFF
NA	TRBJ1-1	TRBV6-1	CASRPRGSNTEAFF
NA	TRBJ1-1	TRBV9	CASSVGTGITEAFF
NA	TRBJ2-5	TRBV27	CASSPSGGWQETQYF
NA	TRBJ1-5	TRBV11-1	CASSLAAGDDQPQHF
NA	TRBJ1-1	TRBV27	CASSTGTGVTEAFF
NA	TRBJ1-6	TRBV7-9	CASSGDSNTYNSPLHF
NA	TRBJ2-1	TRBV18	CASSRISISGDEQFF
NA	TRBJ2-1	TRBV9	CASSIQGGEYNEQFF
NA	TRBJ2-7	TRBV7-9	CASSLSAPRAGAYF
NA	TRBJ2-2	TRBV25-1	CASSVSNTGELFF
NA	TRBJ2-7	TRBV29-1	CSATFGYEQYF
NA	TRBJ1-2	TRBV12-3/TRBV12-4	CASSTGDLYGYTF
NA	TRBJ1-2	TRBV29-1	CSVDPRDREGYTF
NA	TRBJ2-5	TRBV5-5	CASSLVLAGGYQETQYF
NA	TRBJ2-5	TRBV3-1	CASSQADSGDLTDHQETQYF
NA	TRBJ1-2	TRBV6-5	CASSNHLYYGYTF
NA	TRBJ2-7	TRBV7-2	CASSLERTGSYEQYF
NA	TRBJ2-1	TRBV5-6	CASSFRNEQFF
NA	TRBJ1-5	TRBV12-5	CASVGNSNQPQHF
NA	TRBJ1-1	TRBV4-1	CASSQEVANTEAFF
NA	TRBJ1-1	TRBV13	CASSREGTEAFF
NA	TRBJ2-7	TRBV11-2	CASSLSGGRPYEQYF
NA	TRBJ1-1	TRBV6-4	CASSSTGQPNTEAFF
NA	TRBJ2-7	TRBV29-1	CSVLFMGYEQYF
medium-sized	TRBJ2-2	TRBV11-3	CASSREGKAVVSDTGELFF
NA	TRBJ2-7	TRBV5-1	CASSDRGEQYF
NA	TRBJ1-1	TRBV4-1	CASSQDLPSEAFF
NA	TRBJ1-2	TRBV28	CASSLPGENYGYTF
NA	TRBJ2-7	TRBV12-3/TRBV12-4	CASSYPGSEQYF
NA	TRBJ2-7	TRBV7-2	CASSLVGGSYEQYF
NA	TRBJ2-7	TRBV5-1	CASSPATGLLYEQYF
NA	TRBJ1-2	TRBV6-5	CASSYSSGYYGYTF
NA	TRBJ2-1	TRBV6-5	CASSYPGLAGVYEQFF
NA	TRBJ2-7	TRBV6-5	CASSQAEGTYEQYF
NA	TRBJ1-1	TRBV29-1	CSVVGVNTEAFF
NA	TRBJ2-7	TRBV7-9	CASSAGTAYEQYF
NA	TRBJ2-1	TRBV27	CASSPVFYNEQFF
NA	TRBJ2-7	TRBV28	CASSRLFYEQYF
NA	TRBJ1-1	TRBV11-3	CASSLRGNTEAFF
NA	TRBJ2-1	TRBV6-5	CASSYLGRGGPDEQFF
NA	TRBJ2-7	TRBV6-6	CASQHRGVGYEQYF